A single sample is the source of the 2 T cell receptor beta chains below, sequenced in a study of T cells in Graves' hyperthyroidism and ophthalmopathy. Amplification of TCR beta CDR3 regions was performed using RNA transcripts as template. Using the HTBI primer set, a first-round RT-PCR was run on the TCR CDR3. TCRdb independently ran MiXCR on the multiplex PCR reads; one entry per CDR3 protein. The sample carries some 600,000 distinct CDR3 sequences, around 45% recorded once. Sequencing was carried out using peripheral blood or thyroid tissue (not recorded which). The receptors derive from a woman under 30 with Graves' hyperthyroidism.

Only a few counts were recorded for this clonotype. The rearrangement joins TRBV20-1 to TRBJ1-5; possibly TRBD1 for D (6 bases). The CDR3 contains 14 residues. Trimming stripped 3 bases from V and 7 bases from J, with 16 bases between. Germline V lookup: CDR1 DFQATT, CDR2 SNEGSKA (reference sequence). CDR3: CSARAGGARQPQHF. Here the CDR3 DNA reads TGCAGTGCTAGGGCGGGGGGGGCTCGACAGCCCCAGCATTTT.

V is TRBV15 and J is TRBJ2-7, with D possibly being TRBD1 (5 bases). Germline CDR1 reads LNHNV; CDR2 reads YYDKDF (reference sequence). Between the trimmed V and J ends, which lost 3 bases and 2 bases, there was a span of 11 bases. CDR3 length: 14 residues. The CDR3 loop is CATSSLDKTYEQYF. Here the CDR3 DNA reads TGTGCCACCAGCAGCTTGGACAAAACCTACGAGCAGTACTTC.